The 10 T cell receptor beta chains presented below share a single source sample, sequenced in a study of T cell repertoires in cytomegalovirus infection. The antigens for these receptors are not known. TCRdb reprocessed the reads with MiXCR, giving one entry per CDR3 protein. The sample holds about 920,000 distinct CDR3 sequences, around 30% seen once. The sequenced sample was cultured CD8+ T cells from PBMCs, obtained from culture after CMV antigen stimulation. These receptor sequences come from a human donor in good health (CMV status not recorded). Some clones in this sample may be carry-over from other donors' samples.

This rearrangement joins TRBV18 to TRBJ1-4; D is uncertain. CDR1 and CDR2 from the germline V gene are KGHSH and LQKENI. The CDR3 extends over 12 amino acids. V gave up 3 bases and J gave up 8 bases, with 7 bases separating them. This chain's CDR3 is CASSPGREKLFF. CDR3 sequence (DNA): TGTGCCAGCTCACCTGGAAGGGAAAAACTGTTTTTT. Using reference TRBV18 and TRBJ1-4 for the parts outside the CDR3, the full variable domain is NAGVMQNPRHLVRRRGQEARLRCSPMKGHSHVYWYRQLPEEGLKFMVYLQKENIIDESGMPKERFSAEFPKEGPSILRIQQVVRGDSAAYFCASSPGREKLFFGSGTQLSVL.

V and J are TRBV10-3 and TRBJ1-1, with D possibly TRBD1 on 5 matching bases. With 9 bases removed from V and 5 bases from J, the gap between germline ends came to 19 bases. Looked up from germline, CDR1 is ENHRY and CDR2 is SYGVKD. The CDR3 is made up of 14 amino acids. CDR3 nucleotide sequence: TGTGCCATAAAGGATTGGGACGTTGGGACTGAAGCTTTCTTT. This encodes CAIKDWDVGTEAFF.

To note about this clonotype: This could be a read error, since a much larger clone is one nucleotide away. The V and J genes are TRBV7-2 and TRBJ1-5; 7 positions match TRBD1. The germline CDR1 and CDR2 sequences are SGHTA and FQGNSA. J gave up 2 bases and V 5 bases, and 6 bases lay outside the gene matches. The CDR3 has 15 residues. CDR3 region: CTSSLRQGGNQPQHF. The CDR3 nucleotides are TGTACCAGCAGCCTCCGACAGGGTGGCAATCAGCCCCAGCATTTT.

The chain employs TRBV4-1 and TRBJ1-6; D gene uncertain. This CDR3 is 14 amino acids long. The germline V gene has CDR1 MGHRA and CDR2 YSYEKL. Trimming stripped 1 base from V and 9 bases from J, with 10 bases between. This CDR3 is CASSQVGLGSPLHF. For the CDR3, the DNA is TGCGCCAGCAGCCAAGTTGGACTGGGTTCACCCCTCCACTTT.

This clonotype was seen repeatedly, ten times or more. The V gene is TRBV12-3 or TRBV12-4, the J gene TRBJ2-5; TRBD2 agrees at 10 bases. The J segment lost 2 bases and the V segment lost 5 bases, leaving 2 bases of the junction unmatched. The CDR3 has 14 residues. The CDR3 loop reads CASSLLAGQETQYF. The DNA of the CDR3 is TGTGCCAGCAGTCTACTAGCGGGGCAAGAGACCCAGTACTTC.

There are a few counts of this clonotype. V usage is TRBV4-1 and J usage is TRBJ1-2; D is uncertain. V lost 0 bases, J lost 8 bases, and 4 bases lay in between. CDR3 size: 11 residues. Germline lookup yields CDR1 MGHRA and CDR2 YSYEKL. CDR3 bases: TGCGCCAGCAGCCAAGATCGGGGCTACACCTTC. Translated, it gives CASSQDRGYTF.

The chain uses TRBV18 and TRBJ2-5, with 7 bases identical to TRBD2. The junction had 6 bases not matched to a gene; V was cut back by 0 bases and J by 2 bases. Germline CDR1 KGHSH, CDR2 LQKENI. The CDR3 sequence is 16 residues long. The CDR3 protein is CASSPPSSGRQETQYF. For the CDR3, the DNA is TGTGCCAGCTCACCACCCTCTAGCGGTAGGCAAGAGACCCAGTACTTC.

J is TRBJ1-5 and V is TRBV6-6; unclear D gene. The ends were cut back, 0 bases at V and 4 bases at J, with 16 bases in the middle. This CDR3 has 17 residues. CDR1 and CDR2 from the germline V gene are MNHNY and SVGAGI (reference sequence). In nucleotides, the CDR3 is TGTGCCAGCAGTTACTCGAGGGATTTATCTCTTAATCAGCCCCAGCATTTT. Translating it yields CASSYSRDLSLNQPQHF.

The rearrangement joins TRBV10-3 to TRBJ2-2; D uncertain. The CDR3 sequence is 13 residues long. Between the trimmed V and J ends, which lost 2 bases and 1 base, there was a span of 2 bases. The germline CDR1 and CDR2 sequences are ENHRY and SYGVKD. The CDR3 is CAISEGNTGELFF. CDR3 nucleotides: TGTGCCATCAGTGAGGGGAACACCGGGGAGCTGTTTTTT.

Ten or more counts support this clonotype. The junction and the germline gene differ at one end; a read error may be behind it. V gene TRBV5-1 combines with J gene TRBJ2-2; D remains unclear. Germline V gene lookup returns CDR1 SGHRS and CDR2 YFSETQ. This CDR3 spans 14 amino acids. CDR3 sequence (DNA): TGTGCCAGCAGCTTATTCGGAAACACCGGGGAGCTGTTTTTT. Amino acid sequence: CASSLFGNTGELFF.